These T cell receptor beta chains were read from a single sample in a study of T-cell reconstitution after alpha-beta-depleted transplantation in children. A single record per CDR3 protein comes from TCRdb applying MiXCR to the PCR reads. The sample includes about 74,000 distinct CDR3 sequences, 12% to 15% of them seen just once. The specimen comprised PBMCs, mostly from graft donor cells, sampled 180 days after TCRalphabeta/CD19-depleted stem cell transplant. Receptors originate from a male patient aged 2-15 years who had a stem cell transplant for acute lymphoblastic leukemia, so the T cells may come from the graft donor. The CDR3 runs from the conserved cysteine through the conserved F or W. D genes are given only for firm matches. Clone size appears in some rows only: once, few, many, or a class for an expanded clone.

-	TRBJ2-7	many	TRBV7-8	CASSLIGIEQYF	TGTGCCAGCAGCTTAATAGGGATCGAGCAGTACTTC
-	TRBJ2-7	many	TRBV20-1	CSAPRDGQYF	TGCAGTGCTCCCCGGGATGGGCAGTACTTC
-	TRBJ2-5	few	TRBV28	CASSLKGNGQETQYF	TGTGCCAGCAGTTTAAAAGGGAATGGACAAGAGACCCAGTACTTC
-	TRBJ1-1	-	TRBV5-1	CASSFQVPNTEAFF	TGCGCCAGCAGCTTTCAGGTCCCGAACACTGAAGCTTTCTTT
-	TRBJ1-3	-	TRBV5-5	CASSLLGNTIYF	TGTGCCAGCAGCTTGCTCGGAAACACCATATATTTT
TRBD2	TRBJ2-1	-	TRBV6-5	CASSYLGLARYNEQFF	TGTGCCAGCAGTTACCTTGGACTAGCGCGATACAATGAGCAGTTCTTC
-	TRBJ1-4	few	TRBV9	CASSAGLSGEKLFF	TGTGCCAGCAGCGCGGGGTTAAGCGGAGAAAAACTGTTTTTT
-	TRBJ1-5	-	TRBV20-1	CSAPGGSGMLLREPQHF	TGCAGTGCCCCAGGTGGGTCCGGGATGTTGTTGAGGGAGCCCCAGCATTTT
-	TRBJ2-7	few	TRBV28	CVSRDFYEQYF	TGTGTCAGCAGGGACTTCTACGAGCAGTACTTC
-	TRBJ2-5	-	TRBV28	CASSLTGQGGETQYF	TGTGCCAGCAGTTTAACCGGACAGGGAGGGGAGACCCAGTACTTC
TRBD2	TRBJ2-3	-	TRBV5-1	CASRAWGGRTDTQYF	TGCGCCAGCCGGGCCTGGGGGGGACGCACAGATACGCAGTATTTT
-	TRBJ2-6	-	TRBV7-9	CASRRLLGVSGANVLTF	TGTGCCAGCAGGCGACTTCTAGGGGTCTCTGGGGCCAACGTCCTGACTTTC
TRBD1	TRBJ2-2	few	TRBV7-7	CASSQRGADRAGELFF	TGTGCTAGCAGCCAGAGGGGCGCCGACAGGGCCGGGGAGCTGTTTTTT
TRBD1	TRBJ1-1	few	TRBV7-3	CASSLDRGPTEAFF	TGTGCCAGCAGCTTAGACAGGGGCCCCACTGAAGCTTTCTTT
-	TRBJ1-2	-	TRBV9	CASSVDRGGRVGYTF	TGTGCCAGCAGCGTAGATAGGGGGGGGCGCGTAGGCTACACCTTC
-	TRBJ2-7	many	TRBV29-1	CSVEVTGLEYF	TGCAGCGTTGAGGTTACAGGGTTGGAGTACTTC
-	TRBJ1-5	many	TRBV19	CASTPRGHSNQPQHF	TGTGCCAGTACCCCTCGAGGGCATAGCAATCAGCCCCAGCATTTT
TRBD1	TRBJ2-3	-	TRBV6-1	CASSKTDRGINTDTQYF	TGTGCCAGCAGTAAAACCGACAGGGGTATAAACACAGATACGCAGTATTTT
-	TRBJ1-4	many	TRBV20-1	CSARRATNEKLFF	TGCAGTGCTCGACGTGCAACTAATGAAAAACTGTTTTTT
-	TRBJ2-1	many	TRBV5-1	CASSSLMSSYNEQFF	TGCGCCAGCAGCTCCCTAATGAGCTCCTACAATGAGCAGTTCTTC
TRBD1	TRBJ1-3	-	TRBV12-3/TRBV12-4	CASSTPGQAYF	TGTGCCAGCAGTACACCGGGACAGGCATATTTT
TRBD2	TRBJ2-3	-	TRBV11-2	CASSPLAGGPGTQYF	TGTGCCAGCAGCCCTCTAGCGGGGGGGCCCGGTACGCAGTATTTT
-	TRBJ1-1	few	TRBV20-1	CSARGNRVGGTEAFF	TGCAGTGCTAGAGGAAACAGGGTGGGGGGGACTGAAGCTTTCTTT
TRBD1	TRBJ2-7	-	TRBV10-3	CAISLGSPGTVGYEQYF	TGTGCCATCAGCCTCGGGTCCCCCGGGACAGTAGGCTACGAGCAGTACTTC
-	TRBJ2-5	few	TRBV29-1	CSVHREGETQYF	TGCAGCGTACACAGGGAGGGGGAGACCCAGTACTTC
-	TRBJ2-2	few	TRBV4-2	CASSQDRTPGELFF	TGTGCCAGCAGCCAAGATCGGACCCCCGGGGAGCTGTTTTTT
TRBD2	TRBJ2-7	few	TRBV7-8	CASSSSGNHEQYF	TGTGCCAGCAGCTCCAGCGGGAACCACGAGCAGTACTTC
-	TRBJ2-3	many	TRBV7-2	CASSLLVYTQYF	TGTGCCAGCAGCTTACTCGTCTATACGCAGTATTTT
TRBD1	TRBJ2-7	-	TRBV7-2	CASSVVAGGREQYF	TGTGCCAGCAGCGTAGTGGCAGGGGGACGCGAGCAGTACTTC
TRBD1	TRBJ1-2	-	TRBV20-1	CSARSTGSYGYTF	TGCAGTGCTAGGTCGACAGGGAGCTATGGCTACACCTTC
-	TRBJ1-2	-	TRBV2	CASFPGRGYPQYYGYTF	TGTGCCAGTTTTCCAGGAAGGGGGTACCCGCAATACTATGGCTACACCTTC